The 29 T cell receptor beta chains below were found in one sample sequenced in a study of a mutant IDH1 vaccine in newly diagnosed glioma. Generated by immunoSEQ multiplex PCR, the TCRdb table keeps only in-frame clones and is missing some. The data contain about 69,000 clones, more than 75% of them singletons. Sample time point: week 35, safety follow-up. Each dose delivered 300 ug of mutant IDH1 20-mer peptide subcutaneously with imiquimod. The antigens these receptors bind are not known. The specimen was PBMCs, collected from a glioma patient whose treatment included an IDH1 peptide vaccine. Receptor source: a man under 40 with glioma.

This clone occurred once. The chain links TRBV10-2 to TRBJ1-5, with D perhaps matching TRBD1 (5 bases). The CDR3 consists of 13 residues. Germline V gives CDR1 WSHSY, CDR2 SAAADI. The V and J ends lost 9 bases and 9 bases respectively, with 18 bases between them. The CDR3 here is CASRQTVVGPQHF. CDR3 DNA sequence: TGCGCCAGTAGACAGACCGTGGTTGGGCCCCAGCATTTT.

This clone was seen only a few times. The gene calls are TRBV5-4 and TRBJ1-6; 11 positions agree with TRBD1. The CDR3 totals 16 residues. The germline CDR1 and CDR2 sequences are SGHNT and YYREEE (reference sequence). After removal of 4 bases from V and 6 bases from J, the junction contained 6 bases not matched to a gene. The DNA of the CDR3 is TGTGCCAGCAGCCGAGCCGGGACAGGGGGTAATTCACCCCTCCACTTT. Translated, it gives CASSRAGTGGNSPLHF. Variable domain in full (rest from reference TRBV5-4 and TRBJ1-6): ETGVTQSPTHLIKTRGQQVTLRCSSQSGHNTVSWYQQALGQGPQFIFQYYREEENGRGNFPPRFSGLQFPNYSSELNVNALELDDSALYLCASSRAGTGGNSPLHFGNGTRLTVT.

V and J are TRBV4-3 and TRBJ1-1; no definite D call. The germline V gene encodes CDR1 LGHNA and CDR2 YSLEER. Trimming removed 1 base from V and 0 bases from J, with 9 bases in between. The CDR3 extends over 15 amino acids. The CDR3 nucleotides read TGCGCCAGCAGCCAAGTAGGGCTCGTGAACACTGAAGCTTTCTTT. It specifies CASSQVGLVNTEAFF.

This chain links TRBV7-2 with TRBJ1-2, with 9 positions matching TRBD1. From germline, CDR1 is SGHTA and CDR2 FQGNSA. With 5 bases clipped from V and 2 bases from J, the junction kept 6 bases outside the gene matches. The CDR3 extends over 15 amino acids. CDR3: CASSRGDRENYGYTF. The CDR3 nucleotides read TGTGCCAGCAGCCGTGGGGACAGGGAAAACTATGGCTACACCTTC.

The V gene is TRBV28, the J gene TRBJ1-2, with 9 bases matching TRBD1. Germline V gives CDR1 MDHEN, CDR2 SYDVKM. CDR3 length: 15 residues. Unmatched junction bases numbered 2, after V lost 2 bases and J lost 1 base. As DNA, the CDR3 is TGTGCCAGCAGTTTAACAGGGGGCGGTAACTATGGCTACACCTTC. This encodes CASSLTGGGNYGYTF.

This clone was recorded only once. This chain connects TRBV11-2 to TRBJ2-3, with D unclear. The CDR3 is made up of 14 amino acids. V shed 4 bases and J shed 2 bases, with 10 bases lying between them. Germline CDR1 and CDR2: SGHAT and FQNNGV. Here the CDR3 DNA reads TGTGCCAGCAGCTACCGACCAGACACAGATACGCAGTATTTT. Its protein product is CASSYRPDTDTQYF.

This clone has only one observation. The rearrangement uses TRBV6-5 and TRBJ1-2; D gene uncertain. Germline CDR1 is MNHEY and CDR2 is SVGAGI. The V end lost 6 bases, the J end lost 4 bases, and 15 bases lay between the germline ends. The CDR3 is 14 amino acids. The CDR3 DNA reads as TGTGCCAGCAGCCCCAATCGGGTGGGCTATGGCTACACCTTC. It is translated as CASSPNRVGYGYTF.

The chain combines TRBV13 with TRBJ2-2, with a weak D call TRBD1 (5 bases). CDR1 is PRHDT, CDR2 FYEKMQ, per germline (reference sequence). V lost 4 bases and J 5 bases, leaving 8 bases between the germline ends. The CDR3 consists of 13 residues. In DNA form, the CDR3 reads TGTGCCAGCAGCTCGACAGTTACCGGGGAGCTGTTTTTT. Its protein is CASSSTVTGELFF.

V usage is TRBV4-3 and J usage is TRBJ1-4, with TRBD1 as a possible D gene (6 bases). V was trimmed by 1 base and J by 7 bases, leaving 13 bases between them. Germline V gene lookup returns CDR1 LGHNA and CDR2 YSLEER. The CDR3 is made up of 15 amino acids. CDR3 DNA sequence: TGCGCCAGCAGCCAAGTCCAGGGGCAGGGTGAAAAACTGTTTTTT. Translating gives CASSQVQGQGEKLFF.

In this sample, this clone turned up once. The chain couples TRBV4-3 to TRBJ1-4, with 9 positions matching TRBD1. Germline V gives CDR1 LGHNA, CDR2 YSLEER. The CDR3 loop spans 16 amino acids. V shed 0 bases, J shed 6 bases, and the junction held 5 bases outside the gene matches. CDR3 in amino acids: CASSQDPTGGHEKLFF. CDR3 DNA: TGCGCCAGCAGCCAAGACCCGACAGGGGGGCATGAAAAACTGTTTTTT.

The gene calls are TRBV27 and TRBJ2-3; either TRBD1 or TRBD2 may fit D (6 bases each). The germline gives CDR1 MNHEY, CDR2 SMNVEV (reference sequence). The germline V and J ends were trimmed by 3 bases and 4 bases, with 8 bases remaining between them. The CDR3 totals 13 residues. This CDR3 is CASSFRGADTQYF. As DNA, the CDR3 is TGTGCCAGCAGTTTTAGGGGGGCAGATACGCAGTATTTT.

The chain joins TRBV10-3 to TRBJ2-7; D is possibly TRBD1 (6 bases). The germline gives CDR1 ENHRY, CDR2 SYGVKD. The length of the CDR3 is 13 residues. Deletions cut 8 bases from V and 1 base from J, with 12 bases between. CDR3 sequence (DNA): TGTGCCATCTGGGACACAATTTCCTACGAGCAGTACTTC. Translating it yields CAIWDTISYEQYF.

The chain employs TRBV2 and TRBJ1-5; D perhaps matches TRBD1 (6 bases). CDR1 SNHLY and CDR2 FYNNEI come from the germline V gene. V lost 6 bases and J lost 4, with 13 bases in between. The CDR3 spans 14 residues. The CDR3 region is CASSDRSPNQPQHF. The CDR3 nucleotides are TGTGCCAGCAGCGACAGGTCTCCTAATCAGCCCCAGCATTTT.

DNA for the CDR3: TGTGCCATCAGTGAGTCAACGGGGGCGGGAGAGACCCAGTACTTC. This encodes CAISESTGAGETQYF. V gene TRBV10-3 combines with J gene TRBJ2-5, with D perhaps TRBD1 or TRBD2 (6 bases each). Germline lookup yields CDR1 ENHRY and CDR2 SYGVKD. The V and J ends lost 0 bases and 4 bases respectively, with 12 bases between them. The CDR3 extends over 15 amino acids.

The chain joins TRBV2 to TRBJ1-2, with unresolved D. Between the trimmed V and J ends, which lost 4 bases and 3 bases, there was a span of 3 bases. Germline CDR1 is SNHLY and CDR2 is FYNNEI. The CDR3 runs to 11 residues. The CDR3 loop is CASSGDYGYTF. CDR3 nucleotide sequence: TGTGCCAGCAGTGGTGACTATGGCTACACCTTC.

This rearrangement joins TRBV4-2 to TRBJ1-1, with no clear D. Germline-derived CDR1 and CDR2 are LGHNA and YNFKEQ. Trimming stripped 0 bases from V and 3 bases from J, with 11 bases between. The CDR3 sequence is 15 residues long. CDR3 DNA: TGTGCCAGCAGCCAAGACCCATGGGAGGACACTGAAGCTTTCTTT. Protein product: CASSQDPWEDTEAFF.

This clone was seen a single time. This chain's CDR3 is CASSLPPNEQFF. Here the CDR3 DNA reads TGTGCCAGCAGCTTACCGCCGAATGAGCAGTTCTTC. The rearrangement links TRBV7-2 to TRBJ2-1; D unresolved. Germline lookup yields CDR1 SGHTA and CDR2 FQGNSA. This CDR3 is built from 12 residues. V was cut by 2 bases and J by 7 bases, with 6 bases left in between.

This clone was picked up one time. This rearrangement joins TRBV28 to TRBJ2-7, with TRBD2 identical over 12 bases. The germline V gene encodes CDR1 MDHEN and CDR2 SYDVKM. The CDR3 is 16 residues long. With 3 bases clipped from V and 2 bases from J, the junction kept 5 bases outside the gene matches. In DNA, the CDR3 is TGTGCCAGCAGTTTTGGGACTAGCGGGTGGACCTACGAGCAGTACTTC. It codes for CASSFGTSGWTYEQYF. Drawing the rest from reference TRBV28 and TRBJ2-7, the complete variable domain is DVKVTQSSRYLVKRTGEKVFLECVQDMDHENMFWYRQDPGLGLRLIYFSYDVKMKEKGDIPEGYSVSREKKERFSLILESASTNQTSMYLCASSFGTSGWTYEQYFGPGTRLTVT.

The chain is built from TRBV6-1 and TRBJ1-1; D gene unclear. Trimming shortened V by 8 bases and J by 6 bases, and 16 bases separated the two germline ends. The CDR3 is made up of 13 amino acids. Germline lookup yields CDR1 MNHNS and CDR2 SASEGT. This CDR3 reads CASVRYQDAEAFF. The DNA for the CDR3 is TGTGCCAGCGTTCGCTATCAGGACGCTGAAGCTTTCTTT.

The V gene is TRBV5-4, the J gene TRBJ2-3, with 9 bases fitting TRBD1. There are 13 residues in the CDR3. Germline V gene sequence: CDR1 SGHNT, CDR2 YYREEE (reference sequence). Losses at the gene ends were 5 bases for V and 6 bases for J; bases not matched to a gene: 4. This CDR3 is CASRKDRGDTQYF. CDR3 nucleotides: TGTGCCAGCAGGAAGGACAGGGGTGATACGCAGTATTTT.

V and J are TRBV5-6 and TRBJ2-2; D gene uncertain. The CDR3 spans 17 residues. The germline V gene encodes CDR1 SGHDT and CDR2 YYEEEE. V dropped 3 bases and J dropped 1 base, with 16 bases sitting between them. The CDR3 DNA reads as TGTGCCAGCAGCTACGACAATGCGGAGAAGAACACCGGGGAGCTGTTTTTT. Amino acids: CASSYDNAEKNTGELFF. Full variable domain (remainder filled in from reference TRBV5-6 and TRBJ2-2): DAGVTQSPTHLIKTRGQQVTLRCSPKSGHDTVSWYQQALGQGPQFIFQYYEEEERQRGNFPDRFSGHQFPNYSSELNVNALLLGDSALYLCASSYDNAEKNTGELFFGEGSRLTVL.

The chain carries TRBV7-3 and TRBJ2-3; 8 bases match TRBD1. This CDR3 region has 15 residues. The junction had 7 bases not matched to a gene; V was cut back by 1 base and J by 7 bases. The germline gives CDR1 SGHTA, CDR2 FQGTGA. CDR3 residues: CASSLKGQGRNTQYF. The CDR3 DNA sequence: TGTGCCAGCAGCTTAAAAGGACAGGGAAGAAATACGCAGTATTTT. Complete variable domain (other parts from reference TRBV7-3 and TRBJ2-3): GAGVSQTPSNKVTEKGKYVELRCDPISGHTALYWYRQSLGQGPEFLIYFQGTGAADDSGLPNDRFFAVRPEGSVSTLKIQRTERGDSAVYLCASSLKGQGRNTQYFGPGTRLTVL.

The V call is TRBV7-9, the J call TRBJ1-5; weak D call: TRBD1 (5 bases). This CDR3 has 16 amino acids. Trimming took 2 bases from V and 2 from J, leaving 13 bases between them. Germline V lookup: CDR1 SEHNR, CDR2 FQNEAQ (reference sequence). The CDR3 DNA reads as TGTGCCAGCAGCTTATCATCACTGGGGGGCAATCAGCCCCAGCATTTT. It codes for CASSLSSLGGNQPQHF. Together with reference TRBV7-9 and TRBJ1-5, the CDR3 gives the full variable domain: DTGVSQNPRHKITKRGQNVTFRCDPISEHNRLYWYRQTLGQGPEFLTYFQNEAQLEKSRLLSDRFSAERPKGSFSTLEIQRTEQGDSAMYLCASSLSSLGGNQPQHFGDGTRLSIL.

This rearrangement joins TRBV5-1 to TRBJ2-3, with D perhaps TRBD1 (5 bases). Germline V gene lookup returns CDR1 SGHRS and CDR2 YFSETQ. Trimming removed 4 bases from V and 3 bases from J, with 18 bases in between. The CDR3 extends over 16 amino acids. The CDR3 nucleotides are TGCGCCAGCAGCGTCTCCCAGGGTATCTTGACAGATACGCAGTATTTT. Its protein is CASSVSQGILTDTQYF.

The chain carries TRBV19 and TRBJ2-3; unclear D gene. Trimming cost V 5 bases and J 1 base, with 10 bases left between them. Germline loops: CDR1 LNHDA, CDR2 SQIVND (reference sequence). The CDR3 loop spans 14 amino acids. CDR3 in amino acids: CASSLSIGTDTQYF. The CDR3 region has the DNA TGTGCCAGTAGTCTGAGCATTGGCACAGATACGCAGTATTTT.

The gene calls are TRBV7-6 and TRBJ2-4; 9 nucleotides line up with TRBD2. V lost 2 bases and J lost 5; bases outside the gene matches: 4. There are 15 residues in the CDR3. Germline V gene data show CDR1 as SGHVS and CDR2 as FNYEAQ. CDR3 protein: CASSLSLAGENIQYF. The DNA for the CDR3 is TGTGCCAGCAGCTTATCCTTAGCGGGAGAAAACATTCAGTACTTC.

The V call is TRBV9, the J call TRBJ1-5; D not resolved. The CDR3 is made up of 13 amino acids. V lost 2 bases to trimming and J lost 3 bases, with 6 bases between them. Germline V CDR1 and CDR2: SGDLS, YYNGEE. The CDR3: CASSVTPNQPQHF. Written as DNA, the CDR3 is TGTGCCAGCAGCGTGACACCCAATCAGCCCCAGCATTTT.

Of note for this clone: Its ends do not fully match the called genes, so a read error is possible. The V gene is TRBV27, the J gene TRBJ1-5; the D gene is possibly TRBD1 (6 bases). Germline CDR1 MNHEY, CDR2 SMNVEV (reference sequence). The CDR3 has 14 amino acids. This CDR3 is CASSQQGANQSQHF. CDR3 DNA sequence: TGTGCCAGCAGTCAACAGGGTGCAAATCAGTCCCAGCATTTT.

The V gene is TRBV7-3, the J gene TRBJ2-7, with D uncertain. The CDR3 covers 13 residues. CDR1 and CDR2 (germline): SGHTA, FQGTGA. The V and J ends lost 2 bases and 2 bases respectively, with 7 bases between them. The DNA of the CDR3 is TGTGCCAGCAGCTTACGGGCGACCTACGAGCAGTACTTC. It encodes CASSLRATYEQYF.